The present entry profiles one T cell receptor beta chain with its context. Its antigen remains unidentified. The data originate from a study of OX40 agonist ivuxolimab in advanced cancers. The overall study: Patients were infused with ivuxolimab every 2 weeks at 0.01 to 10 mg/kg. Study results and caveats: At 0.1 to 3.0 mg/kg, clonal expansion of CD4+ and CD8+ blood T cells had occurred by week 6.

The germline gives CDR1 SGHRS, CDR2 YFSETQ. V was cut by 6 bases and J by 0 bases, with 10 bases left in between. This CDR3 has 14 residues. Repertoires were generated with immunoSEQ multiplex PCR, while TCRdb's copy carries only in-frame clones and drops some. Of 60,000 or so clones in the sample, roughly 87% are singletons; the top ten hold around 15%. The sample in question was CD4+ or CD8+ T cells sorted from blood, obtained in a trial of the OX40 agonist ivuxolimab. The chain recombines TRBV5-1 with TRBJ2-1; no definite D call. This sequence was found in an adult with an advanced solid tumor such as melanoma, head and neck, liver or kidney cancer. CDR3 in amino acids: CASKTASSYNEQFF. The DNA of the CDR3 is TGCGCCAGCAAGACGGCTAGCTCCTACAATGAGCAGTTCTTC.